The present entry profiles one T cell receptor (beta chain) with its context. This clonotype was detected a few times. Its antigen remains undetermined. No base quality values were provided; no much bigger clone lies one nucleotide off. The CDR3 goes from the cysteine to the phenylalanine over 15 residues. Of the read, only the CDR3 DNA is kept; its 45 bases are in frame from base 1. The germline V gene encodes CDR1 SGHTA and CDR2 FQGNSA. The V end gives up 5 bases and the J end 5 bases, leaving 9 bases in the junction not matched to a gene. These reads were obtained on an Illumina HiSeq 2500. TCR beta libraries were prepared by quantitative 5'-RACE with molecular barcodes. On the study's bioinformatics: To identify disease-linked TCR variants, a new computational method was used, one built on a probabilistic model of VDJ rearrangement. The public reads were reanalyzed by TCRdb: fastp trimming at Q25, MiXCR alignment, in-frame beta chains only. Every distinct CDR3 protein forms one entry, paired with its most common genes and DNA. TCRdb's processing, not the authors', yielded these V and J calls. The sample includes around 890,000 distinct CDR3 sequences, with roughly 12% observed a single time. In total, the top ten clones hold around 0.51% of the sample.

The data were taken from a study of CD8 T cells in ankylosing spondylitis (TCRdb year 2017). Background on the whole study: The study profiled T cell receptor beta repertoires in healthy donors and ankylosing spondylitis patients to find disease-linked TCR variants. The whole study cohort included 85 to 120 healthy donors and roughly 24 ankylosing spondylitis patients. Samples of peripheral blood were taken, and for ankylosing spondylitis patients, synovial fluid was collected as well. The investigation overall reported the following: A TCR beta motif made up of seven or eight highly homologous amino acid variants appeared to be characteristic of blood from ankylosing spondylitis patients. A CD8+ phenotype was shown by the disease-linked clones, which were found at relatively low frequencies in peripheral blood. Some of the motif variants had been reported before in the synovial fluid and blood of reactive arthritis patients, a finding that suggests common disease-initiation mechanisms. The disease-linked clones were reported to be significantly enriched in matched synovial fluid samples from ankylosing spondylitis patients.

Material for sequencing was blood, either unsorted or a sorted T cell fraction (not recorded which). This chain joins TRBV7-2 to TRBJ2-5, with 9 bases matching TRBD2. This TCR came from a male donor with ankylosing spondylitis. The CDR3 region has the sequence CASSAGAGGMETQYF. The DNA is as follows: TGTGCCAGCAGCGCTGGGGCGGGAGGGATGGAGACCCAGTACTTC.